This TCR beta chain derives from a study of blood T cell repertoires in COVID-19. Across the whole study: Acute and convalescent COVID-19 specimens originated in the United States, Italy and Spain. In each case, the material was cDNA or gDNA derived from T cells, B-cell-depleted T cells, or PBMCs.

Germline CDR1 reads SGDLS; CDR2 reads YYNGEE. V dropped 5 bases and J dropped 7; count of bases not matched to a gene: 5. There are 13 residues in the CDR3. Authors' data handling: Amplified reference gene primers provided the basis for estimating nucleated cell counts. Generated by immunoSEQ multiplex PCR, the TCRdb table keeps only in-frame clones and is missing some. Clonal size and the V and J genes are those of that table, whereas D and trimming came from the DNA. The table includes about 6,100 clones, approximately 78% detected once. Input material: peripheral blood. The clonotype originates from a human donor with active COVID-19. The donor label of this sample is uncertain. The chain carries TRBV9 and TRBJ2-2, with 7 positions matching TRBD1. The CDR3 here is CASRRGQGGELFF. The CDR3 DNA is TGTGCCAGCAGAAGGGGGCAGGGCGGGGAGCTGTTTTTT.